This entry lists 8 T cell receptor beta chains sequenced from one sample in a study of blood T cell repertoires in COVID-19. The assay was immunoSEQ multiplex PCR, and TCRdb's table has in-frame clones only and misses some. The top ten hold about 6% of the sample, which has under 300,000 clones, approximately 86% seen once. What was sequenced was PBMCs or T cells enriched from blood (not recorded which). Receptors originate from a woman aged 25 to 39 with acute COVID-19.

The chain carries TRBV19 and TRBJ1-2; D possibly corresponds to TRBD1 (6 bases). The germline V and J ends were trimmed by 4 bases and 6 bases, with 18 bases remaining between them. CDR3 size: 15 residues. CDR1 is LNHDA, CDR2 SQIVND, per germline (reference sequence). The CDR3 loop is CASSRVATGSDGYTF. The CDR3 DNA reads TGTGCCAGTAGTAGAGTTGCGACAGGTTCTGATGGCTACACCTTC.

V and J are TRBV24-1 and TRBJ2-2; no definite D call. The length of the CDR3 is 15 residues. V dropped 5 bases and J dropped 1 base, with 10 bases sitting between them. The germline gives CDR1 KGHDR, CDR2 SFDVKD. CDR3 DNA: TGTGCCACCAGTGGCCTCCTAGAGAACACCGGGGAGCTGTTTTTT. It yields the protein CATSGLLENTGELFF.

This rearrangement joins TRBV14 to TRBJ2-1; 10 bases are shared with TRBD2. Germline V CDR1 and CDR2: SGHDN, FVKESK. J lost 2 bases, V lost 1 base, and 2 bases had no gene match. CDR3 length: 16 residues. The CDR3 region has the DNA TGTGCCAGCAGCCAAGGGACTAGCGGTCCCTACAATGAGCAGTTCTTC. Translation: CASSQGTSGPYNEQFF.

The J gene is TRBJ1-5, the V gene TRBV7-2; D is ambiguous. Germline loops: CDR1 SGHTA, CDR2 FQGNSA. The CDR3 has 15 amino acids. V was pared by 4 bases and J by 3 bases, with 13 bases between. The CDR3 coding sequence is TGTGCCAGCAGCTCGTTGTCAGGTTACAATCAGCCCCAGCATTTT. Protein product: CASSSLSGYNQPQHF.

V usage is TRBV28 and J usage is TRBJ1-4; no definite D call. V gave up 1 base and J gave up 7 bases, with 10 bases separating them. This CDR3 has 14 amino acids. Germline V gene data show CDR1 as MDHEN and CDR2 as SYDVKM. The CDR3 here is CASSLSERGEKLFF. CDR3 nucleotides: TGTGCCAGCAGTTTATCGGAACGGGGTGAAAAACTGTTTTTT.

The DNA of the CDR3 is TGTGCCAGCAGCCAAGAACTAGCCCCCTACAATGAGCAGTTCTTC. This sequence encodes CASSQELAPYNEQFF. The chain couples TRBV3-1 (or the pseudogene TRBV3-2) to TRBJ2-1, with TRBD2 as a possible D gene (6 bases). Germline values: CDR1 LGHDT, CDR2 YNNKEL (reference sequence). The CDR3 length is 15 residues. V dropped 0 bases and J dropped 2 bases, with 8 bases sitting between them.

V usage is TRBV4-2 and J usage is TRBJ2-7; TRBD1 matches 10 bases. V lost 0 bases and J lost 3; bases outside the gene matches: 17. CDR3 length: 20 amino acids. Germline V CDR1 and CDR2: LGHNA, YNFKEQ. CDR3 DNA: TGTGCCAGCAGCCAAGACCCGGTCGGGACAGGGGAATACCCCAGCTACGAGCAGTACTTC. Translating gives CASSQDPVGTGEYPSYEQYF.

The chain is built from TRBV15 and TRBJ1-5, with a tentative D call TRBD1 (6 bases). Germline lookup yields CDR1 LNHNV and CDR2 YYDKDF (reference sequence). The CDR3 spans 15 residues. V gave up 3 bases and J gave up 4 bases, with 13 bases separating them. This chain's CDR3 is CATSSRQVHNQPQHF. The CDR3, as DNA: TGTGCCACCAGCAGTAGACAGGTACATAATCAGCCCCAGCATTTT.